This T cell receptor beta chain was sequenced during a study of blood T cell repertoires in COVID-19. Study as a whole: The cDNA or gDNA used as material had been derived from T cells, B-cell-depleted T cells, or PBMCs.

The CDR3 totals 17 residues. Trimming left V 5 bases short and J 0 bases short, with 16 bases between. The germline CDR1 and CDR2 sequences are MRHNA and SNTAGT. In the original processing: Quantification of nucleated cells was approximated via reference gene primer amplification. Using immunoSEQ multiplex PCR, the repertoire was profiled, and TCRdb retains in-frame clones only, with some absent. V and J calls and clone size are as listed in that table; D and trimming were resolved from the DNA. The top ten hold more than 1.3% of the sample, which has around 130,000 clones, around 82% seen once. Sequencing input: peripheral blood. This clonotype originated in a man in his 60s with acute or convalescent COVID-19. The gene calls are TRBV6-4 and TRBJ1-4; possibly TRBD1 for D (5 bases). CDR3 region: CASSYPPGGTTNEKLFF. The CDR3, as DNA: TGTGCCAGCAGTTATCCTCCTGGGGGGACAACTAATGAAAAACTGTTTTTT.